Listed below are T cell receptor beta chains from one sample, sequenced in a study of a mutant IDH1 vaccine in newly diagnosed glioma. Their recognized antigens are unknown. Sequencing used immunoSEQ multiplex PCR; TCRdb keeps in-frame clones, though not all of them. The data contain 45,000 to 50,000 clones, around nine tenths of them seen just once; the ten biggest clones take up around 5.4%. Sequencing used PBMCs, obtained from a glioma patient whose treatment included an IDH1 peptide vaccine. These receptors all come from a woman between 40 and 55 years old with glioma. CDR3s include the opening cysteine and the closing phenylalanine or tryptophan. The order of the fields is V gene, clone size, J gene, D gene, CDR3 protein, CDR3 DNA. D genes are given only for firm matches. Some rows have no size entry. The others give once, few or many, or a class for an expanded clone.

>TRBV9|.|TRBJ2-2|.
CASSMTQANTGELFF
TGTGCCAGCAGCATGACACAGGCGAACACCGGGGAGCTGTTTTTT
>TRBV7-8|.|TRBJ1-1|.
CASSFEQMNTEAFF
TGTGCCAGCAGCTTCGAGCAGATGAACACTGAAGCTTTCTTT
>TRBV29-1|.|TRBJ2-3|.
CSVGYGSDTQYF
TGCAGCGTTGGTTACGGGAGTGATACGCAGTATTTT
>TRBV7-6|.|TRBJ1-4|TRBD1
CASSSTGVNEKLFF
TGTGCCAGCAGCTCTACAGGGGTTAATGAAAAACTGTTTTTT
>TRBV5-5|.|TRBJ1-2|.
CASSTAPAAGYGYTF
TGTGCCAGCAGCACGGCTCCCGCTGCAGGGTATGGCTACACCTTC
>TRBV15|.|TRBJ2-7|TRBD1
CATSIATGTGVYEQYF
TGTGCCACCAGCATTGCAACCGGGACAGGGGTCTACGAGCAGTACTTC
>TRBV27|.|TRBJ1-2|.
CASSPNVGRAGYTF
TGTGCCAGCAGTCCGAATGTTGGGCGCGCTGGCTACACCTTC
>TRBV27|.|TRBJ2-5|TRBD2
CASSLLGLGDQETQYF
TGTGCCAGCAGTTTATTGGGACTAGGGGATCAAGAGACCCAGTACTTC
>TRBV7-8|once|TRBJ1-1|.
CASSTTMGNTEAFF
TGTGCCAGCAGCACGACCATGGGCAATACTGAAGCTTTCTTT
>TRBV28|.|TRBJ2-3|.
CASSTAGGDTQYF
TGTGCCAGCAGTACAGCAGGGGGGGATACGCAGTATTTT
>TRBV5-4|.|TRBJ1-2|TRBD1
CASSLKSGQTNYGYTF
TGTGCCAGCAGCTTAAAGTCGGGACAGACAAACTATGGCTACACCTTC
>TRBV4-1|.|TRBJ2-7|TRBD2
CASSQGLARGWGREQYF
TGCGCCAGCAGCCAGGGACTAGCTCGTGGCTGGGGTAGGGAGCAGTACTTC
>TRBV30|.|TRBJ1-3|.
CAWSVRGTERNTIYF
TGTGCCTGGAGTGTACGAGGGACCGAGAGAAACACCATATATTTT
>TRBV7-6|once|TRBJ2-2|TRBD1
CASSWTGIDGELFF
TGTGCCAGCAGCTGGACAGGGATCGACGGGGAGCTGTTTTTT
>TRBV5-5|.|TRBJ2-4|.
CASSLEGSAKNIQYF
TGTGCCAGCAGCTTGGAAGGTAGTGCCAAAAACATTCAGTACTTC
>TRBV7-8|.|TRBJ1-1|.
CASSSGGGTEAFF
TGTGCCAGCAGCTCGGGTGGGGGCACTGAAGCTTTCTTT
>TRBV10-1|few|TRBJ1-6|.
CASSPSVNNSPLHF
TGCGCCAGCAGTCCATCAGTCAATAATTCACCCCTCCACTTT
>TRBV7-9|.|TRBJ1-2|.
CASSPRDNYGYTF
TGTGCCAGCAGCCCAAGGGACAACTATGGCTACACCTTC
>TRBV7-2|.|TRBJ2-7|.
CASSRGLVSYEQYF
TGTGCCAGCAGCCGGGGACTTGTATCCTACGAGCAGTACTTC
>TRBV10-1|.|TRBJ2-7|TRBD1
CASSPTGTGGYEQYF
TGCGCCAGCAGCCCGACCGGGACAGGGGGCTACGAGCAGTACTTC